These 10 T cell receptor beta chains came from one sample sequenced in a study of T cell responses to AZD1222 COVID-19 vaccine. Method: immunoSEQ multiplex PCR; TCRdb's copy keeps in-frame clones and lacks some. The data show about 140,000 clones, with around 90% seen just once and approximately 4.7% held by the top ten. This specimen was peripheral blood, taken on day 0 of AZD1222 vaccination. The receptor source for this set is an adult in good health.

The rearrangement joins TRBV27 to TRBJ1-1; unclear D gene. CDR3 length: 13 amino acids. Deletions cut 1 base from V and 7 bases from J, with 10 bases between. Germline CDR1 reads MNHEY; CDR2 reads SMNVEV (reference sequence). The CDR3 protein is CASSLYGYDEAFF. In DNA, the CDR3 is TGTGCCAGCAGTTTATACGGGTATGATGAAGCTTTCTTT.

The V call is TRBV6-5, the J call TRBJ1-1, with D perhaps matching TRBD1 (6 bases). From germline, CDR1 is MNHEY and CDR2 SVGAGI. The CDR3 length is 13 residues. V lost 8 bases and J lost 1, with 11 bases in between. The CDR3 is CASCSGANTEAFF. CDR3 DNA sequence: TGTGCCAGCTGTTCAGGGGCGAACACTGAAGCTTTCTTT.

This chain uses TRBV3-1 (or the pseudogene TRBV3-2) with TRBJ2-7, with 8 nucleotides matching TRBD1. Losses at the gene ends were 2 bases for V and 2 bases for J; bases not matched to a gene: 5. The V gene's germline CDR1 is LGHDT and CDR2 YNNKEL (reference sequence). CDR3 length: 15 residues. CDR3 DNA: TGTGCCAGCAGCCAACAGGGGGCGAGGCCCTACGAGCAGTACTTC. Translation: CASSQQGARPYEQYF.

This clone has a single count. V usage is TRBV28 and J usage is TRBJ1-2; 8 bases match TRBD1. V lost 3 bases, J lost 7 bases, and 10 bases stayed unmatched. The germline CDR1 and CDR2 sequences are MDHEN and SYDVKM. The CDR3 is 15 residues long. The CDR3 nucleotides read TGTGCCAGCAGTTTTCCCACCAGGGGGCTGGTTGGCTACACCTTC. Its protein product is CASSFPTRGLVGYTF.

This clone has a single count. CDR3 sequence (DNA): TGTGCCAGCAGTCTTCGGACTAGCGGGGGAACCTACAATGAGCAGTTCTTC. It encodes CASSLRTSGGTYNEQFF. The chain combines TRBV27 with TRBJ2-1; 13 positions agree with TRBD2. Germline CDR1 is MNHEY and CDR2 is SMNVEV (reference sequence). After removal of 5 bases from V and 2 bases from J, the junction contained 6 bases not matched to a gene. The CDR3 consists of 17 residues.

The rearrangement joins TRBV28 to TRBJ1-4; possibly TRBD1 for D (5 bases). Looked up from germline, CDR1 is MDHEN and CDR2 is SYDVKM. The CDR3 totals 15 residues. Trimming left V 4 bases short and J 4 bases short, with 13 bases between. CDR3 nucleotide sequence: TGTGCCAGCAGTTCCATCGACAGAAGTAATGAAAAACTGTTTTTT. Protein: CASSSIDRSNEKLFF.

The chain joins TRBV19 to TRBJ2-7, with D perhaps being TRBD1 or TRBD2 (6 bases each). The V gene's germline CDR1 is LNHDA and CDR2 SQIVND (reference sequence). The CDR3 runs to 16 residues. V lost 4 bases and J lost 3, with 19 bases in between. The CDR3 coding sequence is TGTGCCAGTAGTACCTCCTCCCCACAGGGACTCTACGAGCAGTACTTC. This encodes CASSTSSPQGLYEQYF.

The V gene is TRBV5-4, the J gene TRBJ1-2; 11 bases line up with TRBD1. Germline trimming cut 4 bases from V and 7 bases from J; bases unmatched to any gene: 6. The CDR3 is 14 amino acids. CDR1 and CDR2 from the germline V gene are SGHNT and YYREEE (reference sequence). CDR3 in amino acids: CASSKGQGDSGYTF. For the CDR3, the DNA is TGTGCCAGCAGCAAGGGACAGGGGGATAGTGGCTACACCTTC.

V is TRBV25-1 and J is TRBJ1-2; 8 nucleotides align to TRBD1. The germline gives CDR1 MGHDK, CDR2 SYGVNS. The CDR3 totals 15 residues. With V trimmed by 2 bases and J by 3 bases, 5 bases remained unmatched. The CDR3 nucleotides read TGTGCCAGCAGTGAAATTCAGGGGGCGGACTATGGCTACACCTTC. This codes for CASSEIQGADYGYTF.

J is TRBJ2-1 and V is TRBV10-3; 11 bases map to TRBD2. Germline assignment: CDR1 ENHRY and CDR2 SYGVKD. The CDR3 covers 16 residues. The junction had 11 bases not matched to a gene; V was cut back by 5 bases and J by 8 bases. CDR3 in amino acids: CAISTRLAGSSDEQFF. CDR3 DNA sequence: TGTGCCATCAGTACCCGACTAGCGGGATCCTCAGATGAGCAGTTCTTC.